Listed here are 21 T cell receptor beta chains from one sample, sequenced in a study of blood T cell repertoires in COVID-19. The data were produced by immunoSEQ multiplex PCR, yet TCRdb's version contains in-frame clones alone and is incomplete. This sample has about 36,000 clones, with 90% found just once. Sequencing used peripheral blood. These receptors all stem from a man aged 55 to 70 with active or convalescent COVID-19.

The chain recombines TRBV27 with TRBJ1-2, with D unclear. Trimming took 4 bases from V and 6 from J, leaving 18 bases between them. Germline V gives CDR1 MNHEY, CDR2 SMNVEV (reference sequence). The CDR3 sequence is 15 residues long. The CDR3 DNA sequence: TGTGCCAGCAGTTCTGGAATGACTAGTCGCGATGGCTACACCTTC. This gives the protein CASSSGMTSRDGYTF.

CDR3 coding DNA: TGTGCCAGCAGCCAAGGCAACAGTCCCTCCTACGAGCAGTACTTC. It yields the protein CASSQGNSPSYEQYF. The chain uses TRBV14 and TRBJ2-7; D is unclear. CDR3 length equals 15 residues. Trimming stripped 1 base from V and 0 bases from J, with 10 bases between. Germline CDR1 SGHDN, CDR2 FVKESK.

This chain uses TRBV30 with TRBJ1-6; D unclear. Trimming cost V 4 bases and J 8 bases, with 15 bases left between them. The CDR3 spans 14 residues. Germline CDR1 reads GTSNPN; CDR2 reads SVGIG (reference sequence). The CDR3 spells CAWTGTRADSPLHF. CDR3 in DNA: TGTGCCTGGACAGGTACCCGAGCGGATTCACCCCTCCACTTT.

This chain joins TRBV9 and TRBJ2-2; D possibly corresponds to TRBD1 (6 bases). Trimming shortened V by 4 bases and J by 7 bases, and 17 bases separated the two germline ends. CDR3 size: 15 residues. From germline, CDR1 is SGDLS and CDR2 YYNGEE. CDR3 protein: CASSFSGTPNGELFF. CDR3 DNA: TGTGCCAGCAGCTTCTCCGGGACACCGAACGGGGAGCTGTTTTTT.

The CDR3 DNA reads TGCGCCAGCAGTGAGGGACAACCGGTCACAGATACGCAGTATTTT. This gives the protein CASSEGQPVTDTQYF. The J gene is TRBJ2-3, the V gene TRBV10-1, with D perhaps TRBD1 (5 bases). CDR1 and CDR2 from the germline V gene are WNHNN and SYGVQD (reference sequence). The ends were cut back, 2 bases at V and 2 bases at J, with 11 bases in the middle. The CDR3 consists of 15 residues.

The chain uses TRBV5-4 and TRBJ2-5; D not resolved. CDR3 size: 14 residues. V was shortened by 5 bases and J by 5 bases, with 16 bases between the two germline ends. Per the germline V gene, CDR1 is SGHNT and CDR2 is YYREEE (reference sequence). CDR3 protein: CASSMPGSRETQYF. In nucleotides, the CDR3 is TGTGCCAGCAGTATGCCCGGGTCTAGGGAGACCCAGTACTTC. Full variable domain (rest looked up from reference TRBV5-4 and TRBJ2-5): ETGVTQSPTHLIKTRGQQVTLRCSSQSGHNTVSWYQQALGQGPQFIFQYYREEENGRGNFPPRFSGLQFPNYSSELNVNALELDDSALYLCASSMPGSRETQYFGPGTRLLVL.

This chain joins TRBV7-2 and TRBJ2-5; D not resolved. Germline CDR1 is SGHTA and CDR2 is FQGNSA. This CDR3 region has 13 residues. Deletions cut 2 bases from V and 6 bases from J, with 10 bases between. The CDR3 coding sequence is TGTGCCAGCAGCTTAATGGGCATACAGACCCAGTACTTC. This encodes CASSLMGIQTQYF.

This chain uses TRBV28 with TRBJ1-4; D is perhaps TRBD1 (6 bases). CDR3 length: 15 residues. Germline V gives CDR1 MDHEN, CDR2 SYDVKM. Trimming stripped 6 bases from V and 4 bases from J, with 15 bases between. The CDR3, as DNA: TGTGCCAGCAGGGCCCTGGGGGCCCATAATGAAAAACTGTTTTTT. This codes for CASRALGAHNEKLFF.

J is TRBJ1-4 and V is TRBV28, with D uncertain. The V gene's germline CDR1 is MDHEN and CDR2 SYDVKM. V was pared by 7 bases and J by 8 bases, with 8 bases between. CDR3 size: 11 residues. The CDR3 loop is CASKFGEKLFF. In nucleotides, the CDR3 is TGTGCCAGCAAGTTCGGGGAAAAACTGTTTTTT. The variable domain in full, with the rest retrieved from reference TRBV28 and TRBJ1-4, is DVKVTQSSRYLVKRTGEKVFLECVQDMDHENMFWYRQDPGLGLRLIYFSYDVKMKEKGDIPEGYSVSREKKERFSLILESASTNQTSMYLCASKFGEKLFFGSGTQLSVL.

The rearrangement links TRBV29-1 to TRBJ2-3; D possibly corresponds to TRBD1 (5 bases). Between the trimmed V and J ends, which lost 6 bases and 0 bases, there was a span of 16 bases. CDR1 and CDR2 (germline): SQVTM, ANQGSEA. The CDR3 totals 15 residues. The CDR3 sequence: CSVLPVGLSTDTQYF. In nucleotides, the CDR3 is TGCAGCGTCCTACCCGTGGGGCTGAGCACAGATACGCAGTATTTT.

The chain combines TRBV27 with TRBJ2-1, with TRBD2 identical over 8 bases. Trimming took 3 bases from V and 5 from J; bases not matched to a gene: 6. CDR3 length equals 15 residues. In germline, CDR1 is MNHEY, CDR2 SMNVEV (reference sequence). The CDR3 DNA reads as TGTGCCAGCAGTTTGTTGGGACTAGGCAACAATGAGCAGTTCTTC. It translates to CASSLLGLGNNEQFF.

This rearrangement joins TRBV5-5 to TRBJ2-5; a weak D match, TRBD2 (6 bases). Germline CDR1 and CDR2: SGHKS and YYEKEE (reference sequence). V was clipped by 0 bases and J by 1 base, with 7 bases between them. The CDR3 contains 14 residues. The CDR3 protein is CASSLVGLQETQYF. The CDR3 DNA reads TGTGCCAGCAGCTTGGTGGGACTCCAAGAGACCCAGTACTTC.

This chain links TRBV2 with TRBJ2-7, with 9 bases fitting TRBD1. CDR3 length equals 15 residues. With V trimmed by 5 bases and J by 3 bases, 8 bases remained unmatched. Germline V gene sequence: CDR1 SNHLY, CDR2 FYNNEI. The DNA for the CDR3 is TGTGCCAGCAGTCCGGCGGGACAGGGCTACTACGAGCAGTACTTC. It translates to CASSPAGQGYYEQYF.

As to this clone: One end of the junction does not line up with germline, which may come from a read error. The V and J genes are TRBV12-3 or TRBV12-4 and TRBJ1-1; 12 positions agree with TRBD1. This CDR3 region has 12 residues. For the CDR3, the DNA is TGTGCCAGCTCCCGGGACAGGGGGCGGTCCGCTTTT. Translation: CASSRDRGRSAF.

The V and J genes are TRBV28 and TRBJ1-5; the D is unclear. The CDR3 totals 13 residues. The germline V gene encodes CDR1 MDHEN and CDR2 SYDVKM. The V end lost 8 bases, the J end lost 5 bases, and 13 bases lay between the germline ends. CDR3 sequence: CASCLRVYQPQHF. CDR3 coding DNA: TGTGCCAGCTGCTTGAGGGTCTATCAGCCCCAGCATTTT. The whole variable domain, remainder taken from reference TRBV28 and TRBJ1-5, is DVKVTQSSRYLVKRTGEKVFLECVQDMDHENMFWYRQDPGLGLRLIYFSYDVKMKEKGDIPEGYSVSREKKERFSLILESASTNQTSMYLCASCLRVYQPQHFGDGTRLSIL.

In its sample, this clone was seen once. The gene calls are TRBV10-2 and TRBJ2-5; D remains unclear. Germline lookup yields CDR1 WSHSY and CDR2 SAAADI. CDR3 size: 14 residues. Trimming took off 0 bases at V and 5 bases at J, with 10 bases between the two ends. The CDR3, as DNA: TGCGCCAGCAGTGAGTCAAGTAGCTTCGAGACCCAGTACTTC. This translates into CASSESSSFETQYF.

The chain employs TRBV2 and TRBJ2-5; TRBD1 agrees at 7 bases. Germline trimming cut 7 bases from V and 5 bases from J; bases unmatched to any gene: 13. Germline loops: CDR1 SNHLY, CDR2 FYNNEI. The CDR3 has 15 amino acids. The chain's CDR3 is CASNPRGAGGETQYF. In DNA, the CDR3 is TGTGCCAGCAATCCTCGGGGAGCAGGGGGTGAGACCCAGTACTTC.

The J gene is TRBJ2-7, the V gene TRBV5-4; 9 nucleotides agree with TRBD2. CDR1 is SGHNT, CDR2 YYREEE, per germline (reference sequence). V lost 9 bases and J lost 1; bases outside the gene matches: 11. The length of the CDR3 is 15 residues. The CDR3 bases are TGTGCCATGAGAGGAGCTAGCGGGGCTTCCTACGAGCAGTACTTC. Its protein product is CAMRGASGASYEQYF.

This chain connects TRBV5-1 to TRBJ2-1; TRBD2 agrees at 9 bases. This CDR3 contains 13 residues. The ends lost 5 bases at V and 4 bases at J; junction bases unmatched: 1. CDR1 is SGHRS and CDR2 is YFSETQ in the germline V gene. CDR3 DNA sequence: TGCGCCAGCAGGACTAGCGGATACAATGAGCAGTTCTTC. Protein sequence: CASRTSGYNEQFF.

This chain links TRBV3-1 (or the pseudogene TRBV3-2) with TRBJ2-1, with 13 nucleotides matching TRBD2. The CDR3 covers 19 residues. The germline gives CDR1 LGHDT, CDR2 YNNKEL (reference sequence). V lost 4 bases, J lost 2 bases, and 11 bases stayed unmatched. The CDR3 DNA sequence: TGTGCCAGCAGCCCTAGGACTAGCGGGAGCCCACCAACCTACAATGAGCAGTTCTTC. This sequence encodes CASSPRTSGSPPTYNEQFF.

The chain carries TRBV5-1 and TRBJ2-2, with a tentative D call TRBD1 (6 bases). The CDR3 is made up of 13 amino acids. Trimming shortened V by 4 bases and J by 4 bases, and 8 bases separated the two germline ends. Germline assignment: CDR1 SGHRS and CDR2 YFSETQ. CDR3 DNA sequence: TGCGCCAGCAGCGTACAGGGCACCGGGGAGCTGTTTTTT. Residues: CASSVQGTGELFF.